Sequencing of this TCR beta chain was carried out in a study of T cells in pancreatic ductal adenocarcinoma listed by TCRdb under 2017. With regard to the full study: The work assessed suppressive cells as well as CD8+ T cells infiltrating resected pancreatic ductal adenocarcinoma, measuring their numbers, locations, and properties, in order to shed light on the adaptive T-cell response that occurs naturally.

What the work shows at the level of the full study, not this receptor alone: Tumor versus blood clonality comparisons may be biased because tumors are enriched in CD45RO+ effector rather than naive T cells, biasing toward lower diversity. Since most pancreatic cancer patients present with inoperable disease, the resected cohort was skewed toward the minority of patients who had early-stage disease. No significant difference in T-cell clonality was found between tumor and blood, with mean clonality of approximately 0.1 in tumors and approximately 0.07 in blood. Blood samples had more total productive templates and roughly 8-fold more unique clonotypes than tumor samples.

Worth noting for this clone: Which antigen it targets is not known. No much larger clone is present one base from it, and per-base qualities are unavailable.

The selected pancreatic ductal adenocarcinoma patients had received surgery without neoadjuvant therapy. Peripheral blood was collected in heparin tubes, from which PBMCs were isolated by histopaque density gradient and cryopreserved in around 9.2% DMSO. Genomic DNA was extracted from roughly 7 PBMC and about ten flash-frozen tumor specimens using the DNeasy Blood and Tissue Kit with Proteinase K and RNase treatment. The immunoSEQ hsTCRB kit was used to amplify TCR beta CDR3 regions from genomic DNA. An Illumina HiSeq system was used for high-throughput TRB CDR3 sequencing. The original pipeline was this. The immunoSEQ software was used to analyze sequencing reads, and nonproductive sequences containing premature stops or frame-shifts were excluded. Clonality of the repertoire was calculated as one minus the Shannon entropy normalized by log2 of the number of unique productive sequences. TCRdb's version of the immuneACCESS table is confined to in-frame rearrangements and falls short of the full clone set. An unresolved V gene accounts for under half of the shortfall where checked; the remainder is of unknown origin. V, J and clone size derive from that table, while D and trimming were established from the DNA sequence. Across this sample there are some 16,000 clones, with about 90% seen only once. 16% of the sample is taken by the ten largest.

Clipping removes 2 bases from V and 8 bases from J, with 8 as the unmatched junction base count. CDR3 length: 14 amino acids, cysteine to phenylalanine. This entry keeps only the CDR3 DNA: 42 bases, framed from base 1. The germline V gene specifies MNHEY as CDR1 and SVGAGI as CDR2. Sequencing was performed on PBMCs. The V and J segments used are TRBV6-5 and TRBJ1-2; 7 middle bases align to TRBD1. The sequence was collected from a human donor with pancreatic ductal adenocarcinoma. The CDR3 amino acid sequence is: CASSYGSGGIGYTF. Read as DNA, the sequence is TGTGCCAGCAGTTACGGTTCAGGGGGAATCGGCTACACCTTC.